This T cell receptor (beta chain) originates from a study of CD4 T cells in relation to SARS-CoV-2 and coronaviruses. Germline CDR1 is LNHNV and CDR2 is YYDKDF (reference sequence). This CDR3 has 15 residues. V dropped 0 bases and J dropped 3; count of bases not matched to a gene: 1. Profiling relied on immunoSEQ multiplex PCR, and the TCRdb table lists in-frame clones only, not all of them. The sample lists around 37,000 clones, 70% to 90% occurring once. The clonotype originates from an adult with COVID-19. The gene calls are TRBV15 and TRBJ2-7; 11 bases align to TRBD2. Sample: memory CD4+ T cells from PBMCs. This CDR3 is CATSRETSGGYEQYF. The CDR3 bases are TGTGCCACCAGCAGAGAAACTAGCGGGGGCTACGAGCAGTACTTC.